These 5 T cell receptor beta chains originate from one sample sequenced in a study of blood T cell repertoires in COVID-19. Assay used: immunoSEQ multiplex PCR; TCRdb lists only in-frame clones, some missing. Of about 40,000 clones listed, approximately 80% are singletons. The source material was peripheral blood. Source of these receptors: a human donor with acute or convalescent COVID-19. The donor label of this sample is uncertain.

The genes are TRBV19 and TRBJ1-6; TRBD1 matches 7 bases. Germline V lookup: CDR1 LNHDA, CDR2 SQIVND (reference sequence). The trim removed 4 bases at V and 5 bases at J, leaving 8 bases unmatched. The CDR3 has 16 residues. In DNA form, the CDR3 reads TGTGCCAGTAGTACCCTCGGACAGGTCGATAATTCACCCCTCCACTTT. Protein sequence: CASSTLGQVDNSPLHF.

The chain employs TRBV23-1 and TRBJ2-7; 9 nucleotides agree with TRBD1. TRBV23-1 is an ORF, and what it does is uncertain. With V trimmed by 2 bases and J by 6 bases, 5 bases remained unmatched. CDR3 length: 14 residues. The CDR3 is CASSQPDRGGEQYF. In nucleotides, the CDR3 is TGCGCCAGCAGTCAACCGGACAGGGGCGGCGAGCAGTACTTC.

The J gene is TRBJ1-1, the V gene TRBV6-4; 8 nucleotides match TRBD1. Germline V gene sequence: CDR1 MRHNA, CDR2 SNTAGT. The CDR3 consists of 14 residues. Trimming cost V 6 bases and J 4 bases; bases outside gene matches: 7. In nucleotides, the CDR3 is TGTGCCAGCAGCCCACAGGGGGGAAGCACTGAAGCTTTCTTT. Translated, it gives CASSPQGGSTEAFF.

The CDR3 sequence: CASSQADRGVQETQYF. CDR3 DNA sequence: TGCGCCAGCAGCCAAGCCGACAGGGGGGTCCAAGAGACCCAGTACTTC. This rearrangement joins TRBV4-3 to TRBJ2-5, with 9 nucleotides matching TRBD1. The V gene end was trimmed by 1 base and the J gene end by 1 base; junction bases not matched to a gene: 4. The CDR3 contains 16 residues. Germline V lookup: CDR1 LGHNA, CDR2 YSLEER.

V gene TRBV15 combines with J gene TRBJ2-5, with 7 positions matching TRBD2. Germline-derived CDR1 and CDR2 are LNHNV and YYDKDF (reference sequence). V trimming: 3 bases; J trimming: 4 bases; junction bases outside the gene matches: 8. The CDR3 loop spans 15 amino acids. The chain's CDR3 is CATSRASGIGETQYF. The CDR3 nucleotides read TGTGCCACCAGCAGGGCGAGCGGGATAGGAGAGACCCAGTACTTC.